This TCR beta chain was recorded in a study of T cell responses to AZD1222 COVID-19 vaccine. CDR1 is SGHTA, CDR2 FQGNSA, per germline. The CDR3 has 13 amino acids. Trimming shortened V by 4 bases and J by 6 bases, and 12 bases separated the two germline ends. TCRdb's copy holds only in-frame clones and misses some; the assay was immunoSEQ multiplex PCR. Counted here are over 150,000 clones, roughly 90% occurring once; the ten biggest clones make up roughly 5%. The table lists this clone with a few counts. The rearrangement joins TRBV7-2 to TRBJ1-2; D is perhaps TRBD1 (5 bases). The material sequenced was peripheral blood, taken on day 0 of MenACWY control vaccination. The clonotype originates from an adult in good health. The CDR3 is CASSSFRGDGYTF. CDR3 sequence (DNA): TGTGCCAGCAGCTCATTCCGGGGGGATGGCTACACCTTC.